This passage covers 29 T cell receptor beta chains from one sample sequenced in a study of PD-L1 blockade in urothelial cancer. The data were produced by immunoSEQ multiplex PCR, yet TCRdb's version contains in-frame clones alone and is incomplete. This table holds more than 95,000 clones, roughly 90% found once. The time point was: peripheral blood 6 weeks after treatment start. Sequenced here: PBMCs, sampled around atezolizumab (anti-PD-L1) treatment. The source is a man in his fifties or sixties with urothelial cancer.

A single count supports this clone. V is TRBV5-1 and J is TRBJ2-7; D gene uncertain. This CDR3 has 14 amino acids. From germline, CDR1 is SGHRS and CDR2 YFSETQ. The V and J ends lost 4 bases and 0 bases respectively, with 11 bases between them. CDR3 sequence: CASSQLGGSYEQYF. CDR3 DNA: TGCGCCAGCAGCCAGCTAGGCGGCTCCTACGAGCAGTACTTC.

This chain's CDR3 is CASSVWPWDRGGETQYF. The CDR3 region has the DNA TGTGCCAGCAGCGTTTGGCCTTGGGACAGGGGGGGAGAGACCCAGTACTTC. The J gene is TRBJ2-5, the V gene TRBV9; 11 positions agree with TRBD1. The CDR3 runs 17 residues. The V and J ends lost 2 bases and 4 bases, in that order; junction bases with no gene match: 10. Germline V gives CDR1 SGDLS, CDR2 YYNGEE.

CDR3 loop: CSASTGSGYTF. In DNA, the CDR3 is TGCAGTGCTTCAACAGGGAGCGGCTACACCTTC. The chain has TRBV20-1 and TRBJ1-2; the D gene is possibly TRBD1 (6 bases). Per the germline V gene, CDR1 is DFQATT and CDR2 is SNEGSKA (reference sequence). This CDR3 is built from 11 residues. V was trimmed by 5 bases and J by 8 bases, leaving 12 bases between them.

The V gene is TRBV9, the J gene TRBJ2-1; D perhaps matches TRBD2 (5 bases). CDR1 is SGDLS and CDR2 is YYNGEE in the germline V gene. This CDR3 is built from 15 residues. V lost 0 bases, J lost 0 bases, and 7 bases lay in between. The CDR3 nucleotides read TGTGCCAGCAGCGTAGGCGGGTTCTCCTACAATGAGCAGTTCTTC. This gives the protein CASSVGGFSYNEQFF.

The table lists this clone with a count of one. The chain is built from TRBV11-2 and TRBJ1-1, with D perhaps matching TRBD1 (5 bases). This CDR3 contains 14 residues. In germline, CDR1 is SGHAT, CDR2 FQNNGV. V gave up 0 bases and J gave up 4 bases, with 9 bases separating them. Here the CDR3 DNA reads TGTGCCAGCAGCTTAGAACGGGGGTCCACTGAAGCTTTCTTT. This translates into CASSLERGSTEAFF.

The V gene is TRBV4-2, the J gene TRBJ2-1, with 7 bases aligning to TRBD2. V lost 4 bases, J lost 7 bases, and 13 bases stayed unmatched. CDR1 LGHNA and CDR2 YNFKEQ come from the germline V gene. This CDR3 comprises 16 residues. CDR3 residues: CASSPVRGLPSNEQFF. CDR3 DNA sequence: TGTGCCAGCAGCCCCGTCCGGGGACTACCCTCGAATGAGCAGTTCTTC.

The chain joins TRBV28 to TRBJ1-4; TRBD1 might be the D (5 bases). The V gene's germline CDR1 is MDHEN and CDR2 SYDVKM. V lost 3 bases to trimming and J lost 5 bases, with 10 bases between them. The CDR3 runs 14 residues. CDR3 bases: TGTGCCAGCAGTTTGGGGGGAAAAAATGAAAAACTGTTTTTT. This encodes CASSLGGKNEKLFF.

The V call is TRBV27, the J call TRBJ2-7; tentatively, D is TRBD2 (7 bases). This CDR3 has 14 amino acids. Germline loops: CDR1 MNHEY, CDR2 SMNVEV (reference sequence). V lost 5 bases and J 3 bases, leaving 14 bases between the germline ends. The CDR3 DNA follows: TGTGCCAGCAGTCCTCAGGGAGGGGGCTACGAGCAGTACTTC. Translated: CASSPQGGGYEQYF.

The chain employs TRBV11-1 and TRBJ2-7; TRBD1 agrees at 7 bases. J gave up 0 bases and V 3 bases, and 11 bases lay outside the gene matches. The CDR3 sequence is 17 residues long. CDR1 SGHAT and CDR2 FQDESV come from the germline V gene (reference sequence). The CDR3 DNA is TGTGCCAGCAGCTTTGGGTCCCTGGGACAGACCTCCTACGAGCAGTACTTC. This translates into CASSFGSLGQTSYEQYF.

The V gene is TRBV28, the J gene TRBJ2-1; 11 bases line up with TRBD1. Germline values: CDR1 MDHEN, CDR2 SYDVKM. This CDR3 contains 12 residues. V shed 8 bases, J shed 7 bases, and the junction held 1 base outside the gene matches. The CDR3 DNA reads TGTGCCAGCGGACAGGGGGCAAATGAGCAGTTCTTC. Its translation is CASGQGANEQFF.

The genes are TRBV25-1 and TRBJ2-2; the match to TRBD1 covers 9 bases. The CDR3 extends over 15 amino acids. V lost 1 base, J lost 9 bases, and 6 bases stayed unmatched. Germline V gives CDR1 MGHDK, CDR2 SYGVNS. This chain's CDR3 is CASSELGQGSWELFF. The CDR3, as DNA: TGTGCCAGCAGTGAATTGGGACAGGGTTCTTGGGAGCTGTTTTTT.

The V call is TRBV10-3, the J call TRBJ2-1, with 9 bases that match TRBD1. The CDR3 length is 16 residues. Germline loops: CDR1 ENHRY, CDR2 SYGVKD. V lost 3 bases, J lost 4 bases, and 7 bases stayed unmatched. Here the CDR3 reads CAISDFTGGRYNEQFF. As DNA, the CDR3 is TGTGCCATCAGTGATTTTACAGGGGGCCGGTACAATGAGCAGTTCTTC.

V gene TRBV6-6 combines with J gene TRBJ1-2; 8 nucleotides align to TRBD1. There are 14 residues in the CDR3. The V gene end was trimmed by 4 bases and the J gene end by 4 bases; junction bases not matched to a gene: 5. Germline V CDR1 and CDR2: MNHNY, SVGAGI (reference sequence). The CDR3 spells CASSSQDRAYGYTF. The CDR3 nucleotides are TGTGCCAGCAGTTCCCAGGACAGGGCCTATGGCTACACCTTC.

This chain connects TRBV10-2 to TRBJ2-7; 10 nucleotides line up with TRBD2. CDR1 and CDR2 (germline): WSHSY, SAAADI. J lost 1 base, V lost 6 bases, and 6 bases had no gene match. The CDR3 has 15 residues. CDR3 in amino acids: CASSSPSGGSYEQYF. The CDR3 DNA follows: TGCGCCAGCAGCTCACCTAGCGGGGGTTCCTACGAGCAGTACTTC.

This rearrangement joins TRBV7-3 to TRBJ2-1, with 14 bases identical to TRBD2. The V gene's germline CDR1 is SGHTA and CDR2 FQGTGA. The CDR3 has 15 residues. The V gene end was trimmed by 5 bases and the J gene end by 7 bases; junction bases not matched to a gene: 4. CDR3 sequence reads: CASSTGTSGGNEQFF. In DNA form, the CDR3 reads TGTGCCAGCAGCACCGGGACTAGCGGGGGAAATGAGCAGTTCTTC.

V is TRBV6-1 and J is TRBJ1-4; D gene ambiguous. V lost 2 bases, J lost 2 bases, and 9 bases lay in between. The germline V gene has CDR1 MNHNS and CDR2 SASEGT. This CDR3 is 15 amino acids long. The CDR3 coding sequence is TGTGCCAGCAGTGAAACGAGGGAGACTAATGAAAAACTGTTTTTT. Encoded protein: CASSETRETNEKLFF.

CDR3 region: CASSPSGTPYNEQFF. The CDR3, as DNA: TGTGCCAGCAGCCCTAGCGGGACCCCCTACAATGAGCAGTTCTTC. The chain couples TRBV9 to TRBJ2-1, with 9 bases identical to TRBD2. CDR1 and CDR2 from the germline V gene are SGDLS and YYNGEE. The V and J ends lost 4 bases and 2 bases, in that order; junction bases with no gene match: 4. CDR3 length: 15 residues.

The chain's CDR3 is CASSPLGQALSGANVLTF. CDR3 sequence (DNA): TGTGCCAGCAGCCCGCTAGGACAGGCCCTCTCTGGGGCCAACGTCCTGACTTTC. The V call is TRBV11-3, the J call TRBJ2-6; 7 bases line up with TRBD1. Germline V gene sequence: CDR1 SGHNT, CDR2 YENEEA. This CDR3 has 18 amino acids. V shed 5 bases, J shed 0 bases, and the junction held 10 bases outside the gene matches.

The V gene is TRBV7-3, the J gene TRBJ2-7; 14 bases agree with TRBD2. From germline, CDR1 is SGHTA and CDR2 FQGTGA. There are 13 residues in the CDR3. Losses at the gene ends were 5 bases for V and 7 bases for J; bases not matched to a gene: 1. The DNA of the CDR3 is TGTGCCAGCAGCCGGACTAGCGGGGGGGAGCAGTACTTC. Translated, it gives CASSRTSGGEQYF.

V and J are TRBV13 and TRBJ1-3; possibly TRBD1 for D (6 bases). V gave up 8 bases and J gave up 0 bases, with 14 bases separating them. This CDR3 contains 15 residues. Germline V gene data show CDR1 as PRHDT and CDR2 as FYEKMQ (reference sequence). The CDR3, as DNA: TGTGCCAGCTCGGGCAGGGGCAACTCTGGAAACACCATATATTTT. Its translation: CASSGRGNSGNTIYF.

The chain combines TRBV5-1 with TRBJ1-4; 8 bases are a match to TRBD1. Losses at the gene ends were 3 bases for V and 3 bases for J; bases not matched to a gene: 1. CDR1 is SGHRS, CDR2 YFSETQ, per germline. The CDR3 covers 14 residues. CDR3 amino acids: CASSSTGANEKLFF. Written as DNA, the CDR3 is TGCGCCAGCAGCTCGACAGGGGCTAATGAAAAACTGTTTTTT.

This chain links TRBV6-6 with TRBJ2-7; 7 nucleotides align to TRBD2. The CDR3 contains 14 residues. Germline trimming cut 9 bases from V and 5 bases from J; bases unmatched to any gene: 13. The V gene's germline CDR1 is MNHNY and CDR2 SVGAGI (reference sequence). The CDR3 loop is CASSPRTRGHEQYF. In DNA, the CDR3 is TGTGCCAGTTCCCCCAGGACTAGAGGCCACGAGCAGTACTTC.

The chain couples TRBV9 to TRBJ2-3, with 12 nucleotides matching TRBD2. CDR1 SGDLS and CDR2 YYNGEE come from the germline V gene. This CDR3 comprises 18 residues. The junction had 5 bases not matched to a gene; V was cut back by 0 bases and J by 0 bases. CDR3 sequence (DNA): TGTGCCAGCAGCGTAGGGACTAGCGGGACCCTTAGCACAGATACGCAGTATTTT. This encodes CASSVGTSGTLSTDTQYF.

The rearrangement joins TRBV5-1 to TRBJ2-2, with D possibly matching TRBD2 (5 bases). Trimming took 0 bases from V and 4 from J, leaving 10 bases between them. The germline CDR1 and CDR2 sequences are SGHRS and YFSETQ. The CDR3 is 15 amino acids. The CDR3 is CASSLGGGTTGELFF. The CDR3 DNA reads TGCGCCAGCAGCTTGGGTGGAGGCACCACCGGGGAGCTGTTTTTT.

V usage is TRBV7-2 and J usage is TRBJ2-7; D is possibly TRBD2 (7 bases). This CDR3 has 15 residues. V lost 1 base to trimming and J lost 5 bases, with 15 bases between them. Germline V gene lookup returns CDR1 SGHTA and CDR2 FQGNSA. CDR3 in amino acids: CASSLVWGGPDEQYF. In nucleotides, the CDR3 is TGTGCCAGCAGCTTAGTTTGGGGGGGCCCTGACGAGCAGTACTTC.

This chain uses TRBV19 with TRBJ2-6, with D maybe TRBD1 (6 bases). Trimming left V 3 bases short and J 0 bases short, with 9 bases between. CDR1 is LNHDA and CDR2 is SQIVND in the germline V gene (reference sequence). CDR3 size: 16 residues. The CDR3 reads CASSMGHTSGANVLTF. In DNA, the CDR3 is TGTGCCAGTAGTATGGGACATACCTCTGGGGCCAACGTCCTGACTTTC. The complete variable domain, with remaining parts taken from reference TRBV19 and TRBJ2-6, reads DGGITQSPKYLFRKEGQNVTLSCEQNLNHDAMYWYRQDPGQGLRLIYYSQIVNDFQKGDIAEGYSVSREKKESFPLTVTSAQKNPTAFYLCASSMGHTSGANVLTFGAGSRLTVL.

The chain is built from TRBV2 and TRBJ2-7; 7 bases map to TRBD1. V dropped 9 bases and J dropped 2; count of bases not matched to a gene: 7. The CDR3 extends over 13 amino acids. Looked up from germline, CDR1 is SNHLY and CDR2 is FYNNEI. The CDR3 loop reads CARTGQKAYEQYF. The CDR3 DNA reads TGTGCCAGGACAGGGCAGAAAGCCTACGAGCAGTACTTC.

This chain connects TRBV6-5 to TRBJ2-5; 7 bases align to TRBD1. The V gene's germline CDR1 is MNHEY and CDR2 SVGAGI. The V gene end was trimmed by 8 bases and the J gene end by 4 bases; junction bases not matched to a gene: 4. The CDR3 has 12 amino acids. This chain's CDR3 is CASHTGVETQYF. In nucleotides, the CDR3 is TGTGCCAGCCATACAGGGGTAGAGACCCAGTACTTC.

In DNA, the CDR3 is TGTGCCAGCAGCGGCTTCAGGGTTGGGGAGCAGTACTTC. It encodes CASSGFRVGEQYF. The chain links TRBV7-2 to TRBJ2-7; weak D call: TRBD1 (5 bases). Germline values: CDR1 SGHTA, CDR2 FQGNSA. Trimming cost V 5 bases and J 7 bases, with 15 bases left between them. This CDR3 region has 13 residues.